A single sample is the source of the 28 T cell receptor beta chains below, sequenced in a study of CD8 T cells in ankylosing spondylitis (TCRdb year 2017). The protocol used for the library was 5' RACE. Instrument used: Illumina HiSeq 2500. The public reads were run again by TCRdb, first through fastp at Q25 and then through MiXCR, and only productive beta chains were kept. Rows matching on CDR3 protein sequence are summarized as one entry with the most common DNA and genes. The sample records 250,000 to 400,000 distinct CDR3 sequences, roughly 11% of which are singletons. The ten biggest clones cover 9.1% of the sample. The material sequenced was blood, either unsorted or a sorted T cell fraction (not recorded which). The receptors here all came from a female donor with ankylosing spondylitis or in good health (not recorded which).

This clonotype has a count of ten or more. The rearrangement links TRBV12-3 or TRBV12-4 to TRBJ1-1; maybe TRBD1 (5 bases). Deletions cut 4 bases from V and 5 bases from J, with 11 bases between. The CDR3 extends over 13 amino acids. This CDR3 is CASSWGMGTEAFF. CDR3 nucleotide sequence: TGTGCCAGCAGTTGGGGGATGGGTACTGAAGCTTTCTTT.

This chain links TRBV18 with TRBJ2-7, with D perhaps matching TRBD2 (6 bases). In germline, CDR1 is KGHSH, CDR2 LQKENI. V shed 3 bases and J shed 5 bases, with 14 bases lying between them. This CDR3 spans 14 amino acids. CDR3 bases: TGTGCCAGCTCACCCCCTGGGGGGTCTAACGAGCAGTACTTC. Residues: CASSPPGGSNEQYF.

The CDR3 protein is CASSQEVGQGSYEQYF. CDR3 bases: TGCGCCAGCAGCCAAGAGGTGGGACAGGGCTCCTACGAGCAGTACTTC. The chain recombines TRBV4-1 with TRBJ2-7, with 9 bases aligning to TRBD1. CDR3 length: 16 amino acids. The V and J ends lost 0 bases and 0 bases, in that order; junction bases with no gene match: 3. CDR1 and CDR2 (germline): MGHRA, YSYEKL.

This clonotype was seen at least ten times. The chain is built from TRBV5-1 and TRBJ1-2; 7 nucleotides match TRBD1. The CDR3 sequence is 14 residues long. V shed 4 bases and J 4 bases; nucleotides not matched to a gene: 7. Germline V CDR1 and CDR2: SGHRS, YFSETQ. The CDR3 DNA is TGCGCCAGCAGCCCCAGGACAGGCGGCTATGGCTACACCTTC. Its protein product is CASSPRTGGYGYTF.

The V call is TRBV3-1, the J call TRBJ1-2; perhaps TRBD1 as D (6 bases). V was shortened by 5 bases and J by 3 bases, with 13 bases between the two germline ends. This CDR3 contains 14 residues. Germline V lookup: CDR1 LGHDT, CDR2 YNNKEL (reference sequence). The CDR3 DNA is TGTGCCAGCAGCACAGGGATCGATCACTATGGCTACACCTTC. The encoded protein is CASSTGIDHYGYTF.

This clonotype was seen repeatedly, ten times or more. The chain carries TRBV6-1 and TRBJ2-3; D call uncertain. The CDR3 is made up of 13 amino acids. Germline V gene lookup returns CDR1 MNHNS and CDR2 SASEGT. V lost 6 bases and J lost 9, with 16 bases in between. The CDR3 sequence is CASRAPVVMTQYF. The CDR3 coding sequence is TGTGCCAGCAGGGCCCCAGTGGTAATGACGCAGTATTTT.

This clonotype was observed at least ten times. A read error may account for a junction end that differs from germline. The chain carries TRBV5-1 and TRBJ2-7; tentatively, D is TRBD2 (6 bases). Germline assignment: CDR1 SGHRS and CDR2 YFSETQ. The CDR3 runs to 14 residues. CDR3 in amino acids: CASSLAGTSYEQYF. DNA of the CDR3: TGTGCCAGCAGTTTGGCCGGGACTTCCTACGAGCAGTACTTC.

The rearrangement links TRBV2 to TRBJ2-3, with D perhaps TRBD2 (6 bases). V lost 6 bases, J lost 7 bases, and 20 bases lay in between. This CDR3 is 15 amino acids long. Germline V gene sequence: CDR1 SNHLY, CDR2 FYNNEI. Here the CDR3 reads CASRERAGPAYTQYF. The CDR3 DNA is TGTGCCAGCAGGGAAAGGGCGGGGCCTGCTTATACGCAGTATTTT.

The chain recombines TRBV5-1 with TRBJ2-1; D perhaps matches TRBD2 (6 bases). The germline gives CDR1 SGHRS, CDR2 YFSETQ. This CDR3 contains 15 residues. V was clipped by 1 base and J by 7 bases, with 15 bases between them. Written as DNA, the CDR3 is TGCGCCAGCAGCTTGAGGGACTCTAGTAGGAATGAGCAGTTCTTC. This encodes CASSLRDSSRNEQFF.

This clonotype was seen repeatedly, ten times or more. V gene TRBV5-1 combines with J gene TRBJ2-3; no definite D call. From germline, CDR1 is SGHRS and CDR2 YFSETQ. CDR3 length: 17 amino acids. Trimming shortened V by 1 base and J by 2 bases, and 17 bases separated the two germline ends. CDR3 amino acids: CASSLFPTREATDTQYF. The CDR3 coding sequence is TGCGCCAGCAGCTTGTTCCCAACGCGAGAGGCCACAGATACGCAGTATTTT.

V gene TRBV10-3 combines with J gene TRBJ2-1; 9 bases line up with TRBD2. This CDR3 spans 14 amino acids. CDR1 and CDR2 (germline): ENHRY, SYGVKD. Unmatched junction bases numbered 3, after V lost 4 bases and J lost 5 bases. The chain's CDR3 is CAISGLAGNNEQFF. The CDR3 DNA follows: TGTGCCATCAGTGGGCTAGCGGGGAACAATGAGCAGTTCTTC.

This clonotype was counted ten times or more. The chain employs TRBV6-1 and TRBJ2-1, with TRBD2 matching over 13 bases. The V gene end was trimmed by 6 bases and the J gene end by 4 bases; junction bases not matched to a gene: 9. The CDR3 contains 17 residues. The germline V gene has CDR1 MNHNS and CDR2 SASEGT. The CDR3 sequence is CASRRTSGGALYNEQFF. DNA for the CDR3: TGTGCCAGCAGACGTACTAGCGGGGGGGCCCTTTACAATGAGCAGTTCTTC.

The sample holds many counts of this clonotype. The chain couples TRBV4-2 to TRBJ1-2; perhaps TRBD1 as D (6 bases). Per the germline V gene, CDR1 is LGHNA and CDR2 is YNFKEQ. Trimming stripped 0 bases from V and 0 bases from J, with 23 bases between. The CDR3 is 20 residues long. CDR3 DNA: TGTGCCAGCAGCCAAGATATGGAGGGGGTATGGGGGGGCGCTAACTATGGCTACACCTTC. It encodes CASSQDMEGVWGGANYGYTF.

The V and J genes are TRBV11-2 and TRBJ2-6; 7 positions agree with TRBD1. The V segment lost 1 base and the J segment 0 bases; nucleotides outside the gene matches: 6. Germline loops: CDR1 SGHAT, CDR2 FQNNGV. The CDR3 length is 18 residues. The chain's CDR3 is CASSLGQGKISGANVLTF. CDR3 bases: TGTGCCAGCAGCTTAGGACAGGGAAAAATCTCTGGGGCCAACGTCCTGACTTTC.

This clonotype was counted many times. The chain carries TRBV9 and TRBJ2-2; maybe TRBD1 (6 bases). With 3 bases removed from V and 4 bases from J, the gap between germline ends came to 10 bases. Per germline, CDR1 SGDLS and CDR2 YYNGEE. This CDR3 contains 14 residues. DNA for the CDR3: TGTGCCAGCAGCGAGACAGGTGGCACCGGGGAGCTGTTTTTT. This sequence encodes CASSETGGTGELFF.

This clonotype was counted at least ten times. The chain couples TRBV5-1 to TRBJ1-3; no firm D call. The CDR3 loop spans 15 amino acids. Germline lookup yields CDR1 SGHRS and CDR2 YFSETQ. V was clipped by 4 bases and J by 4 bases, with 15 bases between them. CDR3: CASSPAVTGGNTIYF. Written as DNA, the CDR3 is TGCGCCAGCAGCCCCGCTGTTACGGGGGGAAACACCATATATTTT.

In its sample, this clonotype was seen a few times. The chain links TRBV6-6 to TRBJ1-1; 7 nucleotides match TRBD1. The germline CDR1 and CDR2 sequences are MNHNY and SVGAGI (reference sequence). The ends lost 6 bases at V and 7 bases at J; junction bases unmatched: 2. This CDR3 has 11 amino acids. The CDR3 DNA is TGTGCCAGCAGGGGGGACAGTGAAGCTTTCTTT. Amino acids: CASRGDSEAFF.

The rearrangement joins TRBV7-2 to TRBJ2-5, with 7 bases lining up with TRBD2. The J segment lost 5 bases and the V segment lost 8 bases, leaving 14 bases of the junction unmatched. Germline CDR1 reads SGHTA; CDR2 reads FQGNSA. This CDR3 is 15 amino acids long. In DNA, the CDR3 is TGTGCCAGCGGGAGGGCTAGCGACATCGGGGAGACCCAGTACTTC. It translates to CASGRASDIGETQYF.

The V gene is TRBV30, the J gene TRBJ2-1; perhaps TRBD2 as D (6 bases). This CDR3 region has 16 residues. V was shortened by 0 bases and J by 2 bases, with 14 bases between the two germline ends. Germline V lookup: CDR1 GTSNPN, CDR2 SVGIG (reference sequence). CDR3 coding DNA: TGTGCCTGGAGTGTACCGGGACTCGCCCCCTACAATGAGCAGTTCTTC. Translation: CAWSVPGLAPYNEQFF.

This clonotype was counted at least ten times. The rearrangement uses TRBV20-1 and TRBJ2-6; maybe TRBD1 (5 bases). V was pared by 2 bases and J by 0 bases, with 17 bases between. Germline CDR1 and CDR2: DFQATT and SNEGSKA (reference sequence). This CDR3 is built from 18 residues. CDR3 nucleotide sequence: TGCAGTGCTAGATCCTATGGTCAGGGTTACTCTGGGGCCAACGTCCTGACTTTC. Amino acid sequence: CSARSYGQGYSGANVLTF.

In this sample, this clonotype turned up many times. The J gene is TRBJ2-5, the V gene TRBV10-3; D gene uncertain. CDR1 ENHRY and CDR2 SYGVKD come from the germline V gene. The CDR3 has 12 residues. With 8 bases removed from V and 1 base from J, the gap between germline ends came to 8 bases. The CDR3 region has the DNA TGTGCCATCGGCGCCGGCCAAGAGACCCAGTACTTC. Translating gives CAIGAGQETQYF.

This clonotype has at least ten counts. This sequence joins TRBV5-1 and TRBJ2-5; D is uncertain. The CDR3 runs to 15 residues. Germline CDR1 SGHRS, CDR2 YFSETQ. V was pared by 0 bases and J by 4 bases, with 13 bases between. CDR3 amino acids: CASSLALGYGETQYF. The CDR3 DNA is TGCGCCAGCAGCTTGGCGCTGGGTTACGGAGAGACCCAGTACTTC. The whole variable domain, remainder taken from reference TRBV5-1 and TRBJ2-5, is KAGVTQTPRYLIKTRGQQVTLSCSPISGHRSVSWYQQTPGQGLQFLFEYFSETQRNKGNFPGRFSGRQFSNSRSEMNVSTLELGDSALYLCASSLALGYGETQYFGPGTRLLVL.

This clonotype has a handful of counts. V gene TRBV6-5 combines with J gene TRBJ2-7; TRBD1 or TRBD2 may be the D gene (6 bases each). Germline CDR1 MNHEY, CDR2 SVGAGI. The CDR3 sequence is 16 residues long. The V end lost 4 bases, the J end lost 3 bases, and 19 bases lay between the germline ends. For the CDR3, the DNA is TGTGCCAGCAGTTTTTCGATAGGGGGGCGGAACTACGAGCAGTACTTC. Protein sequence: CASSFSIGGRNYEQYF.

CDR3 sequence (DNA): TGTGCCAGCAGCCAAAGGATGGTGAACACTGAAGCTTTCTTT. Translation gives CASSQRMVNTEAFF. The gene calls are TRBV3-1 and TRBJ1-1; D unresolved. Germline lookup yields CDR1 LGHDT and CDR2 YNNKEL (reference sequence). Trimming stripped 2 bases from V and 0 bases from J, with 7 bases between. The CDR3 has 14 residues.

In this sample, this clonotype turned up many times. The V call is TRBV10-2, the J call TRBJ2-1; D gene ambiguous. Germline lookup yields CDR1 WSHSY and CDR2 SAAADI. This CDR3 has 13 amino acids. The V and J ends lost 8 bases and 0 bases respectively, with 8 bases between them. The chain's CDR3 is CASVGNSYNEQFF. CDR3 DNA: TGCGCCAGCGTGGGGAACTCCTACAATGAGCAGTTCTTC.

This chain uses TRBV5-1 with TRBJ2-1; D not resolved. The ends were cut back, 6 bases at V and 6 bases at J, with 13 bases in the middle. The CDR3 is made up of 13 amino acids. The germline V gene has CDR1 SGHRS and CDR2 YFSETQ. The CDR3 nucleotides read TGCGCCAGCACCACCGACTGGATCAATGAGCAGTTCTTC. The encoded protein is CASTTDWINEQFF.

The rearrangement links TRBV20-1 to TRBJ2-2; 16 nucleotides align to TRBD2. V shed 2 bases and J 7 bases; nucleotides not matched to a gene: 7. This CDR3 is 17 amino acids long. CDR1 and CDR2 (germline): DFQATT, SNEGSKA (reference sequence). CDR3 loop: CSARRGLAGGPIGELFF. In DNA, the CDR3 is TGCAGTGCTAGAAGGGGACTAGCGGGAGGGCCGATCGGGGAGCTGTTTTTT.

The CDR3 loop reads CASSQPGTSVLHTDTQYF. In nucleotides, the CDR3 is TGTGCCAGCAGCCAACCCGGGACTAGCGTCCTGCACACAGATACGCAGTATTTT. This rearrangement joins TRBV3-1 to TRBJ2-3, with 10 bases fitting TRBD2. The ends lost 2 bases at V and 2 bases at J; junction bases unmatched: 10. This CDR3 region has 18 residues. Germline values: CDR1 LGHDT, CDR2 YNNKEL (reference sequence).